Shown below are 9 T cell receptor beta chains from a single sample sequenced in a study of post-analysis software for immune sequencing data. Unique molecular identifiers were present in the TCR beta cDNA libraries. Via MiXCR, TCRdb re-called the PCR reads, giving one row per CDR3 protein. The data contain around 400,000 distinct CDR3 sequences, less than 40% of them singletons. No antigens are known for them. The study, taken as a whole, reports: Controls showed lower frequencies than patients for roughly 5 TRBV segments, and TRBV5-6, TRBV5-1 and TRBV20-1 were among these.

Sequenced sample: blood. The source of these receptors is a girl aged 5-17 years with multiple sclerosis.

This sequence joins TRBV6-6 and TRBJ1-2; TRBD1 aligns across 9 bases. This CDR3 is 12 amino acids long. CDR1 and CDR2 (germline): MNHNY, SVGAGI (reference sequence). V lost 6 bases, J lost 8 bases, and 4 bases stayed unmatched. The CDR3 region has the DNA TGTGCCAGCAGGATGGACAGGGGAGGCTACACCTTC. Its translation is CASRMDRGGYTF.

Here the CDR3 reads CASSSPGQGSVEQFF. The CDR3 nucleotides are TGTGCCAGCAGCTCTCCGGGACAGGGATCAGTTGAGCAGTTCTTC. The chain has TRBV11-2 and TRBJ2-1; TRBD1 agrees at 9 bases. Unmatched junction bases numbered 10, after V lost 4 bases and J lost 9 bases. The CDR3 covers 15 residues. The germline CDR1 and CDR2 sequences are SGHAT and FQNNGV.

The chain combines TRBV18 with TRBJ2-7; 7 nucleotides line up with TRBD1. This CDR3 contains 15 residues. The germline CDR1 and CDR2 sequences are KGHSH and LQKENI. V trimming: 6 bases; J trimming: 0 bases; junction bases outside the gene matches: 8. The CDR3 region is CASSKETGSSYEQYF. As DNA, the CDR3 is TGTGCCAGCTCCAAAGAGACAGGGTCCTCCTACGAGCAGTACTTC.

This chain uses TRBV30 with TRBJ2-7, with 7 bases that match TRBD2. The CDR3 loop spans 16 amino acids. Unmatched junction bases numbered 13, after V lost 0 bases and J lost 5 bases. The germline V gene has CDR1 GTSNPN and CDR2 SVGIG (reference sequence). The CDR3 DNA is TGTGCCTGGAGTGTACCCCTATTGCGGGGGAGAGACGAGCAGTACTTC. The encoded protein is CAWSVPLLRGRDEQYF.

The chain recombines TRBV5-1 with TRBJ2-5, with a possible D match to TRBD1 (6 bases). Germline assignment: CDR1 SGHRS and CDR2 YFSETQ. V was cut by 4 bases and J by 2 bases, with 12 bases left in between. There are 14 residues in the CDR3. This CDR3 reads CASSPQGEQETQYF. CDR3 nucleotide sequence: TGCGCCAGCAGCCCACAGGGAGAGCAAGAGACCCAGTACTTC.

The chain links TRBV5-1 to TRBJ2-5, with D uncertain. CDR3 size: 13 residues. The germline CDR1 and CDR2 sequences are SGHRS and YFSETQ. The ends were cut back, 5 bases at V and 1 base at J, with 9 bases in the middle. The CDR3 spells CASRVGSQETQYF. CDR3 nucleotides: TGCGCCAGCAGGGTCGGGTCCCAAGAGACCCAGTACTTC.

The chain joins TRBV20-1 to TRBJ2-5; tentatively, D is TRBD2 (6 bases). The V gene's germline CDR1 is DFQATT and CDR2 SNEGSKA (reference sequence). V was shortened by 6 bases and J by 5 bases, with 19 bases between the two germline ends. The CDR3 has 14 residues. CDR3 nucleotides: TGCAGTGCCCTGGAGGCGGGGCCTCGGGAGACCCAGTACTTC. Its translation: CSALEAGPRETQYF.

This clonotype appeared a single time. The V call is TRBV29-1, the J call TRBJ2-5, with D perhaps given as TRBD1 or TRBD2 (5 bases each). The closer fit of TRBJ2-7 to the DNA end suggests the J call may be wrong. Germline V gene data show CDR1 as SQVTM and CDR2 as ANQGSEA. CDR3 length equals 12 residues. CDR3 coding DNA: TGCAGCGTTGGGGACGGCCGCCACGAGCAGTACTTC. This sequence encodes CSVGDGRHEQYF.

This clonotype has at least ten counts. The chain links TRBV29-1 to TRBJ2-1; either TRBD1 or TRBD2 may fit D (5 bases each). V lost 1 base and J 3 bases, leaving 7 bases between the germline ends. Germline V CDR1 and CDR2: SQVTM, ANQGSEA. The CDR3 sequence is 13 residues long. The DNA for the CDR3 is TGCAGCGTTGAAGGGGACGGCTACAATGAGCAGTTCTTC. Its translation is CSVEGDGYNEQFF.